The T cell receptor beta chain described here comes from a study of control samples from healthy donors and cancer patients. The CDR3 is 16 amino acids. Germline values: CDR1 MDHEN, CDR2 SYDVKM. The V gene end was trimmed by 2 bases and the J gene end by 6 bases; junction bases not matched to a gene: 6. Assay: immunoSEQ multiplex PCR; the TCRdb copy retains only in-frame clones and omits some. This table holds 110,000 or so clones, about 80% found once. The sample was blood. This chain joins TRBV28 and TRBJ1-6; TRBD1 matches at 8 bases. The origin of this receptor is a woman aged 45-60 years in good health. CDR3 sequence reads: CASSLRVGTGNSPLHF. As DNA, the CDR3 is TGTGCCAGCAGTTTAAGGGTCGGGACAGGTAATTCACCCCTCCACTTT.